A selection of T cell receptor beta chains follows, all from one sample in a study of tumour-infiltrating T cells in Burkitt lymphoma. The repertoire was sequenced with immunoSEQ multiplex PCR; TCRdb's copy has only in-frame clones and lacks some. The sample yields 12,000 to 15,000 clones, over 30% seen once. Sequencing was done on a sample of tumor tissue. These receptors were taken from a human donor with diffuse large B-cell lymphoma. CDR3s include the opening cysteine and the closing phenylalanine or tryptophan. The D gene is left open where the match is weak. Clone size is not always given. Where it is, it says once, few, many or a class for expanded clones.

d_call	v_call	j_call	clone_size	cdr3_aa	cdr3_nt
NA	TRBV19	TRBJ1-5	few	CASKTGGQPQHF	TGTGCCAGTAAAACGGGGGGTCAGCCCCAGCATTTT
TRBD1	TRBV30	TRBJ1-2	few	CAWSSPDREDGYTF	TGTGCCTGGAGTTCCCCGGACAGGGAAGACGGCTACACCTTC
NA	TRBV15	TRBJ2-1	NA	CATSMFRFAGDEQFF	TGTGCCACCAGCATGTTCCGGTTCGCGGGCGATGAGCAGTTCTTC
NA	TRBV5-1	TRBJ1-1	NA	CASSPGLNTEAFF	TGCGCCAGCAGCCCAGGACTGAACACTGAAGCTTTCTTT
NA	TRBV6-1	TRBJ1-3	NA	CASRNNIYSGNTIYF	TGTGCCAGCAGAAACAACATTTACTCTGGAAACACCATATATTTT
NA	TRBV14	TRBJ2-1	NA	CASSQWGQSYNEQFF	TGTGCCAGCAGCCAATGGGGGCAGTCCTACAATGAGCAGTTCTTC
TRBD1	TRBV2	TRBJ2-4	few	CASSEALRTGKSWRIQYF	TGTGCCAGCAGTGAAGCGCTCCGGACAGGGAAATCCTGGCGCATTCAGTACTTC
NA	TRBV27	TRBJ1-4	few	CASSPQTENYEKLFF	TGTGCCAGCAGTCCACAGACAGAGAATTATGAAAAACTGTTTTTT
TRBD1	TRBV18	TRBJ2-7	NA	CASSPSGQGEKQYF	TGTGCCAGCTCACCATCGGGACAGGGGGAAAAGCAGTACTTC
NA	TRBV5-6	TRBJ1-5	NA	CASSLYLGEYSNQPQHF	TGTGCCAGCAGCTTGTACCTCGGAGAATATAGCAATCAGCCCCAGCATTTT
NA	TRBV27	TRBJ2-1	NA	CASRRTSYNEQFF	TGTGCCAGCAGGCGGACCAGTTACAATGAGCAGTTCTTC
NA	TRBV15	TRBJ1-5	few	CATSRNRVSNQPQHF	TGTGCCACCAGCAGAAACAGGGTTTCCAATCAGCCCCAGCATTTT
NA	TRBV7-9	TRBJ1-2	NA	CASSFGSDGYTF	TGTGCCAGCAGCTTTGGTTCGGATGGCTACACCTTC
TRBD2	TRBV2	TRBJ2-3	NA	CASSELAVGRADTQYF	TGTGCCAGCAGTGAATTAGCGGTGGGGAGGGCAGATACGCAGTATTTT
TRBD1	TRBV7-8	TRBJ1-5	NA	CASSYSGTANQPQHF	TGTGCCAGCAGCTACTCCGGGACAGCCAATCAGCCCCAGCATTTT
NA	TRBV10-2	TRBJ2-3	NA	CATEEKRDTQYF	TGCGCCACCGAGGAAAAGCGCGATACGCAGTATTTT
TRBD1	TRBV29-1	TRBJ2-3	NA	CSVINLILDREWGTDTQYF	TGCAGCGTTATAAACCTCATCTTGGACAGGGAGTGGGGGACAGATACGCAGTATTTT
NA	TRBV9	TRBJ2-5	NA	CASSVDGSVETQYF	TGTGCCAGCAGCGTAGACGGGAGCGTCGAGACCCAGTACTTC
NA	TRBV5-6	TRBJ2-7	NA	CASSLGQWTYEQYF	TGTGCCAGCAGCTTGGGGCAGTGGACCTACGAGCAGTACTTC
TRBD2	TRBV11-2	TRBJ2-5	few	CASSLIPGGSGETQYF	TGTGCCAGCAGCTTAATCCCGGGAGGGTCTGGAGAGACCCAGTACTTC
NA	TRBV5-8	TRBJ1-1	NA	CASKKRTVMNTEAFF	TGTGCCAGCAAGAAACGGACAGTTATGAACACTGAAGCTTTCTTT
TRBD2	TRBV10-3	TRBJ2-3	few	CAISESTLGAGGPADTQYF	TGTGCCATCAGTGAGTCGACGCTGGGGGCGGGAGGGCCTGCAGATACGCAGTATTTT
TRBD1	TRBV9	TRBJ1-2	few	CASTRTGLPTYGYTF	TGTGCCAGCACCCGGACAGGACTCCCCACCTATGGCTACACCTTC
TRBD2	TRBV19	TRBJ2-3	few	CASRTSGRITDTQYF	TGTGCCAGTAGGACTAGCGGGAGAATCACAGATACGCAGTATTTT
NA	TRBV7-9	TRBJ2-2	few	CASSLVGQGYTGELFF	TGTGCCAGCAGCTTAGTCGGTCAGGGCTACACCGGGGAGCTGTTTTTT
NA	TRBV6-5	TRBJ1-3	few	CASRRGLLSGNTIYF	TGTGCCAGCCGGAGGGGGTTACTCTCTGGAAACACCATATATTTT
NA	TRBV7-9	TRBJ2-2	NA	CASSLTTPGTGELFF	TGTGCCAGCAGCTTAACCACCCCCGGCACCGGGGAGCTGTTTTTT